The sequence of this T cell receptor (beta chain) was determined in a study of blood T cell repertoires in COVID-19. In the authors' methods: For nucleated cells, counts were estimated from reference gene primer amplification. Libraries were prepared by immunoSEQ multiplex PCR; TCRdb keeps only in-frame clonotypes and omits some of them. D and trimming were read from the DNA, whereas the V and J calls and clone size are those reported in that table. This table holds under 300,000 clones, about nine tenths found once. This CDR3 spans 15 amino acids. Germline CDR1 is SGHKS and CDR2 is YYEKEE (reference sequence). Unmatched junction bases numbered 1, after V lost 4 bases and J lost 3 bases.

Sequencing was carried out using peripheral blood. This chain uses TRBV5-5 with TRBJ2-1, with 13 positions matching TRBD2. The source of this sequence is a woman between 35 and 50 years old who had recovered from COVID-19. The CDR3 protein is CASSRTSGSYNEQFF. CDR3 DNA sequence: TGTGCCAGCAGCCGGACTAGCGGGAGCTACAATGAGCAGTTCTTC.